This T cell receptor (beta chain) was documented in a study of cytomegalovirus exposure and HLA in healthy donors (dated by TCRdb to the late 2010s). About the investigation overall: An earlier analysis of some 500 of the donors reported roughly 270 Gb of sequence data and roughly 100 million unique TCR beta sequences from 150 million to 200 million T cells. Roughly 300 gigabases of sequencing data and approximately 93 million unique TCR sequences were included in an early release covering around 650 HLA-typed donors. HLA typing included class I and class II loci at four-digit resolution. Five DR-DQ haplotypes were treated as single units for association and clustering because of strong linkage in the cohort. High-throughput TCR immunosequencing, statistical association of individual TCRs with disease status, and machine learning were combined to predict cytomegalovirus infection status. The number of donors typed differed by locus, with roughly 620-630 for A, B, C, DRB1 and DQB1, about 500 for DQA1, over 600 for DPA1, and under 490 for DPB1. A later genetic analysis used genome-wide SNP genotypes for about 60% of the roughly 670 donors, treating that subset as a discovery cohort. A separate validation cohort of 100 to 150 different subjects was used in addition to the roughly 720-subject first cohort. To decide whether each TCR beta V gene segment behaved as functional or pseudogenic, an earlier analysis of some 600 of the donors relied on high-throughput TCR beta sequencing. Among the roughly 400 genotyped donors, approximately 82% belonged to the genetic ancestry cluster associated with self-reported Caucasian donors. The study profiled the T cell repertoires of 500 to 800 subjects by immunosequencing and related them to cytomegalovirus serostatus. Among under 450 genotyped donors of the cohort, an average of 235,054 unique TCR beta nucleotide sequences were sequenced per donor, around a sixth of them non-productive. Alongside the repertoire data, information on donor age, sex, ethnicity and CMV serostatus was compiled. Every discovery cohort repertoire had been produced on one sequencing platform. Rather than drawing on any new phenotypic data, the later analysis identified candidate immune exposures from TCR beta sequences and the way those sequences occurred across donors. The study aimed to test whether cataloging public T cell receptors could reveal signatures of past pathogen exposure. In a later analysis, previously published TCR beta repertoires from 670 or so donors were re-analyzed and high-resolution HLA genotyping was added so that TCR occurrence patterns could be studied.

Overall results and qualifications from the work: Linkage disequilibrium might explain the correlated functional status among segregating V segments, but an unknown experimental factor could not be excluded. Most TCR sequences were seen in very few donors, while some public TCRs were found in many individuals. According to the authors, the approach could potentially be generalized to other disease states and immunological phenotypes. Only TCR beta chains were sequenced in this cohort, and the absence of alpha or paired-chain data limited detectable features. The study listed 164 TCR beta chains as associated with cytomegalovirus. Some IMGT-functional V segments, including TRBV6-2 and TRBV6-3, could not be distinguished by the 87-base-pair reads and were therefore excluded. In vitro tests confirmed that a few of the cytomegalovirus-associated TCR beta chains recognize cytomegalovirus antigens. A further reported finding was that TCR beta sequences accurately predicted the HLA-A and HLA-B alleles for most subjects in the first cohort. Because counts were too low, some 17 rarely observed V segments, including chromosome 9 orphons, were left out of the earlier analysis of over 550 of the donors. A later analysis associated 16,951 TCR beta sequences with specific HLA alleles at a false discovery rate of 0.05. In an earlier analysis of some 540 of the donors, most TCR beta V segments appeared in productive rearrangements about 90% or about 30% of the time, broadly matching IMGT annotations. For the cohort, immune exposure information was limited to CMV serostatus. A later genetic analysis associated a missense DCLRE1C variant with V-gene and J-gene trimming of TCR beta chains, and an independent cohort replicated the association. A later analysis found that HLA-associated TCR beta chains were more clonally expanded and had lower generation probabilities than equally common non-associated chains. In both the original and validation cohorts, the classifier was reported to diagnose cytomegalovirus status with high specificity and sensitivity. A cluster of highly shared sequence variants was judged likely to represent a technical artifact of the sequencing pipeline. In a later genetic analysis, fewer N-insertions in productive TCRs were reported among donors in an Asian-associated ancestry cluster than the approximately 670-donor mean. A later analysis reported that several top co-occurrence clusters appeared linked to parvovirus B19, influenza, CMV and Epstein-Barr virus. Because HLA typing was missing for some donors at each locus, association tests included only the typed subset. A later analysis found that most CMV-associated TCR beta chains appeared HLA-restricted, with HLA associations seemingly driven largely by CMV exposure. Assigning TCR associations to individual alleles was difficult when HLA alleles, especially DR and DQ, strongly co-occurred. Sequencing depth was assumed to be roughly uniform across donors in the presence/absence analyses, though that assumption may not hold. A later analysis found that TCR association rates varied across HLA loci, with DRB1 alleles showing the most associated TCRs and HLA-C alleles the fewest.

The cohort was made up of several hundred healthy bone marrow donors. Cohort members were all nominally healthy when sampled, although unrecorded immune exposures were likely present. The donor was CMV seropositive and was included in the group of 250 to 300 seropositive cohort members. Each donor provided a peripheral blood sample, and peripheral blood mononuclear cells were used for TCR beta sequencing. The Qiagen DNeasy Blood Extraction Kit was used to extract genomic DNA from the blood cell samples. Details on this clone: There is no known antigen for this receptor. One base away there is no much larger clone; base qualities are not given.

V is pared back by 7 bases and J by 6 bases, with 19 bases lying between the germline termini. In the germline V gene, CDR1 corresponds to MDHEN and CDR2 to SYDVKM. The CDR3, cysteine through phenylalanine, is 15 amino acids long. Only the CDR3 portion is preserved as DNA: 45 bases, with reading frame beginning at the first base. Library prep was done by the immunoSEQ multiplex PCR assay. For the multiplex PCR, a mixture combining 60 forward primers for TCR Vbeta segments and 13 reverse primers for TCR Jbeta segments was used. The CDR3 region of rearranged TCR beta genes was amplified from genomic DNA by a multiplex PCR assay. The Illumina HiSeq System was used to sequence the amplified TCR beta libraries as 87-base-pair reads. In the source study's methods: A later analysis tallied about 77 million unique TCR beta chains across the roughly 610 repertoires, and about 12 million of those chains were shared by two or more donors. Raw reads were error-corrected and collapsed into unique sequences by a nearest-neighbor algorithm in which closely related sequences were merged to remove PCR and sequencing errors. Alignment of CDR3 sequences to IMGT reference sequences was used to assign V, D and J gene segments. For a sequence to be retained, a match of at least six nucleotides to both a V gene segment and a J gene segment was required. Rearrangements were classified as productive when the CDR3 lacked stop codons and remained in frame with V and J, and all other rearrangements were classified as non-productive. CDR3 was defined by IMGT convention, running from the second conserved V-encoded cysteine to the conserved J-encoded phenylalanine. The earlier analysis of some 580 of the donors excluded any sequence lacking an unambiguous match to a single V gene segment. In an earlier analysis of around 590 of the donors, a V segment was called functional when productive rearrangements were above 56.7%, and segregating when the standard deviation between donors exceeded 5%. A statistical classification framework was built for diagnosing cytomegalovirus status from the catalog of TCR beta chain sequences. In a later analysis, V and J genes were assigned by comparing TCR nucleotide sequences against IMGT/GENE-DB human TR gene sequences. The TCRdist pipeline was used in a later analysis to assign CDR3 sequences and most-parsimonious VDJ recombination scenarios. In a later analysis, each TCR beta chain was defined by its CDR3 amino acid sequence together with its V-gene family, and reads lacking a unique V-gene family were excluded. To address suspected cross-contamination and a sequencing artifact, a later analysis removed approximately 590 highly shared, low-generation-probability nucleotide sequences. For each public chain, a later analysis derived a clonal expansion index from normalized ranks of inferred template counts within each repertoire. A later analysis computed generation probabilities with a VDJ recombination model fitted to out-of-frame rearrangements, and checked the results against IGoR. A later analysis scored TCR-TCR, TCR-HLA and TCR-CMV co-occurrence with hypergeometric tests, applying a repertoire-size bias correction to TCR pairs. False discovery rates were estimated in a later analysis by permuting HLA or CMV assignments 20 times. In a later analysis, co-occurring TCRs were grouped with DBSCAN, and TCRdist sequence similarity was added when clustering was performed within HLA-allele-positive subsets. Repertoires with fewer than 30,000 or more than 120,000 public chains were left out of co-occurrence clustering, as were a handful of repertoires with anomalous nucleotide sharing. The table comes from immuneACCESS by way of TCRdb, which keeps in-frame sequences with V and J called. Part of the clones is missing from these tables; in studies checked, under half for an unresolved V gene and the rest for unknown reasons. V and J calls and clone size are as listed in that table; D and trimming were resolved from the DNA. Recorded for this sample are 85,000 to 110,000 clones; more than 65% of them occurred a single time. The ten largest clonotypes hold 10% to 13% of the sample.

The clonotype originates from a woman aged 18-30 years in good health and CMV-seropositive. Sample: PBMCs. The sequence is built from TRBV28 and TRBJ2-1; tentative D gene TRBD1, with 5 bases matching. The CDR3 amino acid sequence is: CASTPGRIRINEQFF. The DNA sequence is given as TGTGCCAGCACCCCAGGGCGGATAAGAATCAATGAGCAGTTCTTC.